Listed below are T cell receptor beta chains from one sample, sequenced in a study of T-cell memory formation after mild COVID-19. TCRdb independently ran MiXCR on the 5' RACE reads; one entry per CDR3 protein. The table has fewer than 350,000 distinct CDR3 sequences, approximately 15% seen once. Material: PBMCs or a T cell subset sorted from them (not recorded which). These receptors all stem from a man aged 18 to 29 who had mild COVID-19 (a few samples of this study predate the infection). Cell type and time point are not known. The CDR3 runs from the conserved cysteine through the conserved F or W. Size is stated for part of the rows, as once, few or many counts, or as a class when the clone is expanded.

>TRBV4-1|NA|TRBJ1-1
CASSQSPLLNTEAFF
>TRBV7-3|many|TRBJ2-1
CASSTRRLLPRGNSYNEQFF
>TRBV7-2|NA|TRBJ1-3
CASSLGSGNGNTIYF
>TRBV27|few|TRBJ2-7
CASSWGVQGSYEQYF
>TRBV23-1|NA|TRBJ2-7
CASSQLIHASSYEQYF
>TRBV6-2/TRBV6-3|NA|TRBJ1-5
CASSWAGTNNQPQHF
>TRBV5-1|many|TRBJ2-3
CASSFTQGGMNTQYF
>TRBV3-1|NA|TRBJ2-2
CASRFTGTANTGELFF
>TRBV24-1|NA|TRBJ2-1
CATSDSDSDYNEQFF
>TRBV12-3/TRBV12-4|NA|TRBJ2-2
CASSSPWGGDTGELFF
>TRBV5-1|NA|TRBJ1-6
CASSLQGASSPLHF
>TRBV7-9|few|TRBJ1-1
CASSLVDEGGTEAFF
>TRBV6-1|few|TRBJ2-7
CASRRDGGNEQYF
>TRBV6-5|few|TRBJ1-1
CASSYGGRHTEAFF
>TRBV15|NA|TRBJ1-2
CATSREGQEANYGYTF
>TRBV29-1|NA|TRBJ2-1
CSVAGGELSYNEQFF
>TRBV6-5|few|TRBJ2-3
CASRYGTANADTQYF
>TRBV6-1|few|TRBJ1-5
CASSEPPGVWSNQPQHF
>TRBV5-1|many|TRBJ2-3
CASSLLTGVGTDTQYF
>TRBV7-9|many|TRBJ1-1
CASSLGTANTEAFF
>TRBV12-3/TRBV12-4|few|TRBJ1-2
CASSPSVGGPGYTF
>TRBV5-5|NA|TRBJ1-2
CASSHQTGVNYGYTF
>TRBV9|few|TRBJ1-2
CASAQGSDGYTF
>TRBV12-3/TRBV12-4|many|TRBJ2-2
CASSAATLRGGLGGELFF
>TRBV5-1|few|TRBJ1-2
CASSLSVVRDTFGYTF
>TRBV7-3|NA|TRBJ2-5
CASSLGPLAGLETQYF
>TRBV30|NA|TRBJ2-1
CAWSLYRGEQFF
>TRBV7-2|few|TRBJ2-3
CASSLIGRPTDTQYF
>TRBV29-1|NA|TRBJ2-2
CSVPKDKQGVDPGELFF
>TRBV29-1|NA|TRBJ2-3
CSAYSGHSTDTQYF
>TRBV11-1|few|TRBJ2-1
CASSSPGRGNEQFF
>TRBV9|few|TRBJ2-1
CASSLTGGQGNEQFF
>TRBV11-1|NA|TRBJ2-5
CASSSGLAGGKYQETQYF